This is a list of T cell receptor beta chains from one sample in a study of beta chain features in type 1 diabetes. The method was immunoSEQ multiplex PCR; TCRdb's version includes in-frame clones alone and lacks a portion of them. This table holds 600,000 to 700,000 clones, around 11% found once. The sample taken for sequencing was naive CD4+ T cells from blood. Source of these receptors: a man aged 25-45 years with type 1 diabetes. Both conserved end residues are part of each CDR3. D genes are given only for firm matches. Where a row states a size, it is once, few, many or the class of an expanded clone; other rows omit it.

clone_size: NA
v_call: TRBV18
j_call: TRBJ1-1
d_call: NA
cdr3_aa: CASSPTESRGLEAFF
cdr3_nt: TGTGCCAGCTCACCGACCGAAAGTAGGGGACTTGAAGCTTTCTTT

clone_size: NA
v_call: TRBV14
j_call: TRBJ2-1
d_call: TRBD2
cdr3_aa: CASSQPKPGLELNEQFF
cdr3_nt: TGTGCCAGCAGCCAACCTAAACCGGGACTAGAGTTAAATGAGCAGTTCTTC

clone_size: NA
v_call: TRBV7-2
j_call: TRBJ1-1
d_call: NA
cdr3_aa: CASSLYENTEAFF
cdr3_nt: TGTGCCAGCAGCTTATATGAGAACACTGAAGCTTTCTTT

clone_size: once
v_call: TRBV5-4
j_call: TRBJ1-6
d_call: NA
cdr3_aa: CASSTHDMPGSSPLHF
cdr3_nt: TGTGCCAGCAGCACCCACGACATGCCCGGCAGTTCACCCCTCCACTTT

clone_size: NA
v_call: TRBV9
j_call: TRBJ1-6
d_call: NA
cdr3_aa: CASSVDGDSPLHF
cdr3_nt: TGTGCCAGCAGCGTAGACGGGGATTCACCCCTCCACTTT

clone_size: few
v_call: TRBV2
j_call: TRBJ2-1
d_call: TRBD2
cdr3_aa: CASRALAGGLNEQFF
cdr3_nt: TGTGCCAGCAGAGCACTAGCGGGGGGGCTAAATGAGCAGTTCTTC

clone_size: NA
v_call: TRBV11-1
j_call: TRBJ2-7
d_call: NA
cdr3_aa: CASSLVPGTYEQYF
cdr3_nt: TGTGCCAGCAGCTTAGTCCCAGGGACGTACGAGCAGTACTTC

clone_size: few
v_call: TRBV19
j_call: TRBJ1-6
d_call: NA
cdr3_aa: CASRSGTGGLPLHF
cdr3_nt: TGTGCCAGTAGATCCGGGACGGGCGGGTTACCCCTCCACTTT

clone_size: few
v_call: TRBV7-8
j_call: TRBJ2-5
d_call: TRBD2
cdr3_aa: CASSIRTSGGAVGNF
cdr3_nt: TGTGCCAGCAGCATTCGGACTAGCGGGGGGGCTGTGGGAAACTTC

clone_size: NA
v_call: TRBV29-1
j_call: TRBJ2-2
d_call: NA
cdr3_aa: CSVAGQTNTGELFF
cdr3_nt: TGCAGCGTCGCGGGACAGACGAACACCGGGGAGCTGTTTTTT

clone_size: NA
v_call: TRBV4-3
j_call: TRBJ1-3
d_call: NA
cdr3_aa: CASSQDLSVGAGNTIYF
cdr3_nt: TGCGCCAGCAGCCAAGATCTTTCAGTAGGGGCTGGAAACACCATATATTTT

clone_size: NA
v_call: TRBV7-2
j_call: TRBJ2-3
d_call: NA
cdr3_aa: CASSLAVNTDTQYF
cdr3_nt: TGTGCCAGCAGCTTAGCGGTGAACACAGATACGCAGTATTTT

clone_size: few
v_call: TRBV18
j_call: TRBJ2-2
d_call: NA
cdr3_aa: CASSPQGPLNTGELFF
cdr3_nt: TGTGCCAGCTCACCTCAGGGACCTTTGAACACCGGGGAGCTGTTTTTT

clone_size: NA
v_call: TRBV2
j_call: TRBJ1-4
d_call: TRBD1
cdr3_aa: CASSEEGQGNEKLFF
cdr3_nt: TGTGCCAGCAGTGAAGAGGGACAGGGTAATGAAAAACTGTTTTTT

clone_size: once
v_call: TRBV10-3
j_call: TRBJ2-5
d_call: NA
cdr3_aa: CAIQGRPGETQYF
cdr3_nt: TGTGCCATCCAGGGACGCCCTGGAGAGACCCAGTACTTC

clone_size: NA
v_call: TRBV28
j_call: TRBJ1-2
d_call: NA
cdr3_aa: CASSSPAGYYGYTF
cdr3_nt: TGTGCCAGCAGCTCTCCGGCCGGGTACTATGGCTACACCTTC

clone_size: few
v_call: TRBV12-5
j_call: TRBJ2-3
d_call: NA
cdr3_aa: CASGLVTGRGNTDTQYF
cdr3_nt: TGTGCTAGTGGTTTGGTCACGGGACGGGGGAACACAGATACGCAGTATTTT

clone_size: NA
v_call: TRBV28
j_call: TRBJ2-4
d_call: TRBD1
cdr3_aa: CASSSIVDRPAKNIQYF
cdr3_nt: TGTGCCAGCAGTTCCATCGTGGACAGGCCGGCCAAAAACATTCAGTACTTC

clone_size: NA
v_call: TRBV11-2
j_call: TRBJ2-1
d_call: NA
cdr3_aa: CASSLEDPAEQFF
cdr3_nt: TGTGCCAGCAGCTTAGAGGACCCAGCTGAGCAGTTCTTC

clone_size: NA
v_call: TRBV14
j_call: TRBJ2-3
d_call: TRBD1
cdr3_aa: CASSQQGTGTDTQYF
cdr3_nt: TGTGCCAGCAGCCAGCAGGGGACAGGCACAGATACGCAGTATTTT

clone_size: NA
v_call: TRBV11-2
j_call: TRBJ2-5
d_call: NA
cdr3_aa: CASSLVYQETQYF
cdr3_nt: TGTGCCAGCAGCCTAGTCTACCAAGAGACCCAGTACTTC

clone_size: NA
v_call: TRBV18
j_call: TRBJ1-1
d_call: TRBD1
cdr3_aa: CASSSPGGDTEAFF
cdr3_nt: TGTGCCAGCTCATCCCCAGGGGGGGACACTGAAGCTTTCTTT

clone_size: NA
v_call: TRBV5-1
j_call: TRBJ1-5
d_call: NA
cdr3_aa: CASSLADPSNQPQHF
cdr3_nt: TGCGCCAGCAGCTTGGCGGATCCTAGCAATCAGCCCCAGCATTTT

clone_size: few
v_call: TRBV11-2
j_call: TRBJ2-1
d_call: NA
cdr3_aa: CASSTRTGPTYNEQFF
cdr3_nt: TGTGCCAGCAGCACCCGAACAGGGCCGACCTACAATGAGCAGTTCTTC

clone_size: NA
v_call: TRBV29-1
j_call: TRBJ1-4
d_call: NA
cdr3_aa: CSVSFPLQEKLFF
cdr3_nt: TGCAGCGTTAGCTTCCCCTTGCAGGAAAAACTGTTTTTT

clone_size: NA
v_call: TRBV5-6
j_call: TRBJ2-1
d_call: NA
cdr3_aa: CASSLGGEQFF
cdr3_nt: TGTGCCAGCAGCTTGGGGGGTGAGCAGTTCTTC

clone_size: NA
v_call: TRBV7-2
j_call: TRBJ2-5
d_call: NA
cdr3_aa: CASSFMGVGQETQYF
cdr3_nt: TGTGCCAGCAGCTTCATGGGAGTAGGCCAAGAGACCCAGTACTTC

clone_size: few
v_call: TRBV7-9
j_call: TRBJ2-1
d_call: NA
cdr3_aa: CASAASEQFF
cdr3_nt: TGTGCCAGCGCAGCCTCGGAGCAGTTCTTC

clone_size: few
v_call: TRBV28
j_call: TRBJ2-1
d_call: NA
cdr3_aa: CASSTGFKGYNEQFF
cdr3_nt: TGTGCCAGCAGCACAGGGTTCAAGGGCTACAATGAGCAGTTCTTC

clone_size: NA
v_call: TRBV10-3
j_call: TRBJ1-1
d_call: NA
cdr3_aa: CAISESRATEAFF
cdr3_nt: TGTGCCATCAGTGAGTCCAGGGCCACTGAAGCTTTCTTT

clone_size: NA
v_call: TRBV2
j_call: TRBJ1-1
d_call: NA
cdr3_aa: CASKGLNTEAFF
cdr3_nt: TGTGCCAGCAAGGGACTAAACACTGAAGCTTTCTTT

clone_size: NA
v_call: TRBV9
j_call: TRBJ2-3
d_call: NA
cdr3_aa: CASSEATDTQYF
cdr3_nt: TGTGCCAGCAGCGAAGCGACAGATACGCAGTATTTT

clone_size: NA
v_call: TRBV19
j_call: TRBJ2-5
d_call: NA
cdr3_aa: CASSTGGRYQETQYF
cdr3_nt: TGTGCCAGTAGTACTGGTGGACGTTACCAAGAGACCCAGTACTTC

clone_size: NA
v_call: TRBV2
j_call: TRBJ2-2
d_call: NA
cdr3_aa: CASSGDGITGELFF
cdr3_nt: TGTGCCAGCAGTGGTGACGGCATCACCGGGGAGCTGTTTTTT

clone_size: NA
v_call: TRBV15
j_call: TRBJ1-2
d_call: TRBD1
cdr3_aa: CATSTGSGTGYGYGYTF
cdr3_nt: TGTGCCACCAGCACAGGATCCGGGACAGGGTACGGCTATGGCTACACCTTC

clone_size: NA
v_call: TRBV5-5
j_call: TRBJ1-2
d_call: NA
cdr3_aa: CASSRTVVPGTSNYGYTF
cdr3_nt: TGTGCCAGCAGCCGGACAGTGGTACCGGGAACGTCTAACTATGGCTACACCTTC

clone_size: few
v_call: TRBV9
j_call: TRBJ2-7
d_call: TRBD2
cdr3_aa: CASSVATSGGDTSYEQYF
cdr3_nt: TGTGCCAGCAGCGTTGCGACTAGCGGGGGAGATACCTCCTACGAGCAGTACTTC

clone_size: NA
v_call: TRBV5-4
j_call: TRBJ2-7
d_call: NA
cdr3_aa: CASSLFRGDEQYF
cdr3_nt: TGTGCCAGCAGCTTGTTTCGGGGCGACGAGCAGTACTTC

clone_size: NA
v_call: TRBV11-2
j_call: TRBJ2-5
d_call: NA
cdr3_aa: CASSRSQGSTETQYF
cdr3_nt: TGTGCCAGCAGCCGCAGCCAGGGGAGTACTGAGACCCAGTACTTC

clone_size: few
v_call: TRBV7-9
j_call: TRBJ2-1
d_call: NA
cdr3_aa: CASSPGGSSSYNEQFF
cdr3_nt: TGTGCCAGCAGCCCCGGGGGCTCGAGCTCCTACAATGAGCAGTTCTTC

clone_size: NA
v_call: TRBV5-4
j_call: TRBJ1-2
d_call: TRBD1
cdr3_aa: CASSWGQGSGYGYTF
cdr3_nt: TGTGCCAGCAGCTGGGGACAGGGGAGCGGCTATGGCTACACCTTC

clone_size: NA
v_call: TRBV6-5
j_call: TRBJ2-3
d_call: NA
cdr3_aa: CASSGGWADTQYF
cdr3_nt: TGTGCCAGCAGTGGGGGGTGGGCAGATACGCAGTATTTT

clone_size: few
v_call: TRBV9
j_call: TRBJ2-3
d_call: NA
cdr3_aa: CASSTVRGAGATDTQYF
cdr3_nt: TGTGCCAGCAGCACAGTTAGAGGGGCAGGGGCCACAGATACGCAGTATTTT

clone_size: NA
v_call: TRBV29-1
j_call: TRBJ2-7
d_call: NA
cdr3_aa: CSVEDPGDDRSAYEQYF
cdr3_nt: TGCAGCGTTGAAGATCCAGGGGATGACAGGTCAGCCTACGAGCAGTACTTC

clone_size: NA
v_call: TRBV5-1
j_call: TRBJ2-2
d_call: TRBD1
cdr3_aa: CASSPGTENTGELFF
cdr3_nt: TGCGCCAGCAGCCCGGGGACAGAGAACACCGGGGAGCTGTTTTTT

clone_size: few
v_call: TRBV11-2
j_call: TRBJ2-5
d_call: NA
cdr3_aa: CASSPSPGLETQYF
cdr3_nt: TGTGCCAGCAGCCCCTCGCCAGGATTGGAGACCCAGTACTTC

clone_size: NA
v_call: TRBV18
j_call: TRBJ1-2
d_call: TRBD1
cdr3_aa: CASSPPIPRGRGYGYTF
cdr3_nt: TGTGCCAGCTCACCACCGATTCCCAGGGGGCGCGGCTATGGCTACACCTTC

clone_size: few
v_call: TRBV7-8
j_call: TRBJ2-7
d_call: TRBD2
cdr3_aa: CASSWTSGGSSSYEQYF
cdr3_nt: TGTGCCAGCAGCTGGACTAGCGGGGGCTCAAGCTCCTACGAGCAGTACTTC

clone_size: NA
v_call: TRBV9
j_call: TRBJ2-7
d_call: NA
cdr3_aa: CASSPAPHGTYEQYF
cdr3_nt: TGTGCCAGCAGCCCCGCGCCCCACGGGACCTACGAGCAGTACTTC

clone_size: NA
v_call: TRBV9
j_call: TRBJ2-7
d_call: NA
cdr3_aa: CASSATYSFSYEQYF
cdr3_nt: TGTGCCAGCAGCGCTACATATTCCTTCTCCTACGAGCAGTACTTC

clone_size: few
v_call: TRBV7-6
j_call: TRBJ2-3
d_call: NA
cdr3_aa: CASSLRQGRTDTQYF
cdr3_nt: TGTGCCAGCAGCTTACGGCAGGGACGCACAGATACGCAGTATTTT

clone_size: NA
v_call: TRBV14
j_call: TRBJ1-2
d_call: NA
cdr3_aa: CASSQQPALPRGGYTF
cdr3_nt: TGTGCCAGCAGCCAACAGCCGGCTCTACCTAGGGGCGGCTACACCTTC

clone_size: NA
v_call: TRBV6-5
j_call: TRBJ2-7
d_call: NA
cdr3_aa: CASSYSNGGYEQYF
cdr3_nt: TGTGCCAGCAGTTACTCGAATGGGGGCTACGAGCAGTACTTC

clone_size: few
v_call: TRBV4-1
j_call: TRBJ2-3
d_call: TRBD2
cdr3_aa: CASGPGGNADTQYF
cdr3_nt: TGCGCCAGCGGCCCGGGGGGGAATGCAGATACGCAGTATTTT

clone_size: NA
v_call: TRBV25-1
j_call: TRBJ1-1
d_call: NA
cdr3_aa: CASSPRRGSLGMNTEAFF
cdr3_nt: TGTGCCAGCTCTCCGAGGAGGGGCTCGTTGGGCATGAACACTGAAGCTTTCTTT

clone_size: NA
v_call: TRBV4-1
j_call: TRBJ2-2
d_call: NA
cdr3_aa: CASSQHTGIGSTGELFF
cdr3_nt: TGCGCCAGCAGCCAACACACAGGGATAGGGAGTACCGGGGAGCTGTTTTTT

clone_size: NA
v_call: TRBV29-1
j_call: TRBJ1-1
d_call: NA
cdr3_aa: CSVGTNTEAFF
cdr3_nt: TGCAGCGTTGGCACGAACACTGAAGCTTTCTTT

clone_size: few
v_call: TRBV5-1
j_call: TRBJ1-1
d_call: NA
cdr3_aa: CASSLEAFGNTEAFF
cdr3_nt: TGCGCCAGCAGCTTAGAAGCCTTTGGGAACACTGAAGCTTTCTTT

clone_size: few
v_call: TRBV4-3
j_call: TRBJ2-1
d_call: TRBD2
cdr3_aa: CASSQGLAGADEQFF
cdr3_nt: TGCGCCAGCAGCCAAGGGCTAGCGGGGGCTGATGAGCAGTTCTTC

clone_size: few
v_call: TRBV6-1
j_call: TRBJ2-6
d_call: NA
cdr3_aa: CASSEARDSTRANVLTF
cdr3_nt: TGTGCCAGCAGTGAAGCTCGAGACTCCACCAGGGCCAACGTCCTGACTTTC